These T cell receptor beta chains were read from a single sample in a study of blood T cell repertoires in COVID-19. Sequenced by immunoSEQ multiplex PCR; TCRdb stores in-frame clones only, minus some. The data contain about 180,000 clones, more than 80% of them seen just once; the ten biggest clones take up more than 5%. Sequencing was done on a sample of PBMCs or T cells enriched from blood (not recorded which). These receptors were obtained from a man between 40 and 49 years old who had recovered from COVID-19. CDR3s include the opening cysteine and the closing phenylalanine or tryptophan. The D gene is left open where the match is weak. Rows may omit the clone size; those that give it use once, few, many or a size class.

>-|TRBV5-5|TRBJ2-7|-
CASSRITGIGDEQYF
TGTGCCAGCAGCCGGATCACAGGTATCGGCGACGAGCAGTACTTC
>-|TRBV5-1|TRBJ2-1|-
CASSLEGASNFGEQFF
TGCGCCAGCAGCTTAGAAGGGGCATCAAACTTCGGTGAGCAGTTCTTC
>-|TRBV5-6|TRBJ1-2|TRBD1
CASSLTGVNYGYTF
TGTGCCAGCAGCTTAACAGGGGTTAACTATGGCTACACCTTC
>-|TRBV19|TRBJ2-1|TRBD1
CASSGTVYNEQFF
TGTGCCAGTTCCGGGACAGTCTACAATGAGCAGTTCTTC
>-|TRBV9|TRBJ1-1|TRBD1
CASSVRDRGPAFF
TGTGCCAGCAGCGTACGGGACAGGGGGCCAGCTTTCTTT
>-|TRBV10-1|TRBJ2-5|-
CASSDSGFQETQYF
TGCGCCAGCAGTGATTCCGGTTTCCAAGAGACCCAGTACTTC
>-|TRBV15|TRBJ1-2|-
CATSREGRGDGYTF
TGTGCCACCAGCAGAGAAGGGAGGGGGGATGGCTACACCTTC
>-|TRBV30|TRBJ2-7|-
CAWLRAPAVEQYF
TGTGCCTGGTTACGGGCCCCAGCGGTCGAGCAGTACTTC
>-|TRBV10-3|TRBJ1-1|TRBD1
CAISRDRGLNTEAFF
TGTGCCATCAGTAGGGACAGGGGCCTGAACACTGAAGCTTTCTTT
>-|TRBV11-2|TRBJ1-6|-
CASSLTDSYNSPLHF
TGTGCCAGCAGCCTGACAGACTCCTATAATTCACCCCTCCACTTT
>-|TRBV27|TRBJ2-5|TRBD1
CASSDRGGQDFQETQYF
TGTGCCAGCAGTGACCGTGGGGGACAGGACTTCCAAGAGACCCAGTACTTC
>-|TRBV5-6|TRBJ1-2|-
CASSPQGANYGYTF
TGTGCCAGCAGCCCACAGGGAGCTAACTATGGCTACACCTTC
>-|TRBV18|TRBJ2-7|TRBD1
CASSTERTGVEQYF
TGTGCCAGCTCGACGGAAAGGACAGGGGTCGAGCAGTACTTC
>-|TRBV23-1|TRBJ1-6|-
CASRGPGSPLHF
TGCGCCAGCAGGGGTCCGGGATCACCCCTCCACTTT
>-|TRBV28|TRBJ1-2|-
CASSLFSRRQKNGYTF
TGTGCCAGCAGTTTATTCTCCCGACGACAGAAAAATGGCTACACCTTC
>-|TRBV28|TRBJ1-1|-
CASSLVRPLGTEAFF
TGTGCCAGCAGTTTAGTGAGGCCCTTGGGCACTGAAGCTTTCTTT
>-|TRBV25-1|TRBJ1-1|-
CASSETVLSGTEAFF
TGTGCCAGCAGTGAAACTGTTTTATCGGGCACTGAAGCTTTCTTT
>-|TRBV28|TRBJ1-5|TRBD1
CASGDRDGYSNQPQHF
TGTGCCAGCGGGGACAGGGATGGCTATAGCAATCAGCCCCAGCATTTT
>-|TRBV7-8|TRBJ1-4|-
CASSPGLEKLFF
TGTGCCAGCAGCCCCGGACTTGAAAAACTGTTTTTT
>-|TRBV19|TRBJ2-6|-
CASSITLRASSGANVLTF
TGTGCCAGTAGTATAACCCTCAGGGCGAGCTCTGGGGCCAACGTCCTGACTTTC
>-|TRBV5-6|TRBJ1-2|-
CASSLSRGRGYTF
TGTGCCAGCAGCTTGAGCAGGGGTCGCGGCTACACCTTC
>-|TRBV11-2|TRBJ1-1|-
CASSLVLATEAFF
TGTGCCAGCAGCTTAGTCCTAGCTACTGAAGCTTTCTTT
>-|TRBV7-2|TRBJ1-1|-
CASSLTGRNTEAFF
TGTGCCAGCAGCTTAACAGGGCGGAACACTGAAGCTTTCTTT
>-|TRBV9|TRBJ2-5|TRBD1
CASSIRQGPGTQYF
TGTGCCAGCAGCATTAGACAGGGCCCAGGGACCCAGTACTTC
>few|TRBV28|TRBJ1-2|-
CASSNSGRTYGYTF
TGTGCCAGCAGCAACTCAGGCCGAACCTATGGCTACACCTTC
>once|TRBV5-6|TRBJ2-7|-
CASSLGAGTGYEQYF
TGTGCCAGCAGCTTGGGGGCGGGGACGGGCTACGAGCAGTACTTC
>-|TRBV18|TRBJ2-6|TRBD1
CASSTRQGSGANVLTF
TGTGCCAGCTCAACCCGACAGGGTTCCGGGGCCAACGTCCTGACTTTC
>-|TRBV18|TRBJ2-1|TRBD2
CASSPSWITQTSGGEQFF
TGTGCCAGCTCACCATCATGGATAACGCAAACTAGCGGGGGGGAGCAGTTCTTC
>-|TRBV5-1|TRBJ1-1|-
CASSLDINTEAFF
TGCGCCAGCAGCCTTGACATCAACACTGAAGCTTTCTTT
>-|TRBV5-1|TRBJ1-5|TRBD1
CASSLGQGGLNQPQHF
TGCGCCAGCAGCTTGGGACAGGGGGGACTCAATCAGCCCCAGCATTTT
>-|TRBV3-1/TRBV3-2|TRBJ2-3|-
CASSQDGQADTQYF
TGTGCCAGCAGCCAAGATGGCCAGGCCGATACGCAGTATTTT
>-|TRBV9|TRBJ1-5|-
CASSPDSYSNQPQHF
TGTGCCAGCAGCCCGGACAGTTATAGCAATCAGCCCCAGCATTTT
>-|TRBV27|TRBJ1-1|-
CASSLVGAKAFF
TGTGCCAGCAGTTTAGTGGGGGCGAAAGCTTTCTTT